This T cell receptor beta chain came from a study of OX40 agonist ivuxolimab in advanced cancers. Study-wide background: With ivuxolimab, an agonistic anti-OX40 (CD134) antibody, patients were treated. Of mixed ages from about 23 to 90 and averaging about 60 years, the group was around 78% male.

The V end was cut by 0 bases, the J end by 11 bases, with 16 bases between. The CDR3 loop spans 13 amino acids. Looked up from germline, CDR1 is SQVTM and CDR2 is ANQGSEA. TCRdb's table, derived via immunoSEQ multiplex PCR, lists solely in-frame clones and lacks some. The repertoire holds about 71,000 clones, with about 81% as singletons. Study-wide findings and caveats: More expanded clones were seen, on average, in CD8+ T cells than in CD4+. Among the lowest peripheral clonal expansion occurred in 0.1-3.0 mg/kg partial responders.

A note on this clone: Its antigen remains unknown.

The TCR was taken from an adult with an advanced solid tumor such as melanoma, head and neck, liver or kidney cancer. The sample in question was CD4+ or CD8+ T cells sorted from blood, obtained in a trial of the OX40 agonist ivuxolimab. The chain uses TRBV29-1 and TRBJ1-2, with no clear D. The chain's CDR3 is CSVEDQDVAKYTF. For the CDR3, the DNA is TGCAGCGTTGAAGATCAAGACGTAGCAAAATACACCTTC.